The source of this TCR beta chain is a study of beta chain features in type 1 diabetes. The wider study: When patients were set against healthy donors, age, gender and cell yields were similar.

Each population that was sorted was more than 95% pure. Concerning this clone: Its antigen is unknown.

Study results and limitations: The question of HLA type influencing TCRB rearrangement was one that remained unresolved here. Naive, central memory and Treg TCRB repertoires seemed to resemble each other more closely in patients than they did in healthy donors. For Type 1 diabetes patients, all four CD4+ subsets carried TCRB CDR3s that were moderately but significantly shorter.

The investigators reverse transcribed all of the isolated RNA, so they sequenced expressed TCRB transcripts. The data were produced by immunoSEQ multiplex PCR, yet TCRdb's version contains in-frame clones alone and is incomplete. The sample consists of 230,000 or so clones, 16% of them appearing once. V was clipped by 10 bases and J by 0 bases; unmatched bases: 5. CDR3 length: 14 amino acids. Germline V CDR1 and CDR2: ENHRY, SYGVKD. The rearrangement links TRBV10-3 to TRBJ2-1, with TRBD1 matching 8 bases. Sequencing was carried out using naive CD4+ T cells from blood. This TCR was recovered from a man aged 25-40 years with type 1 diabetes. CDR3 sequence: CATTTGGSYNEQFF. The CDR3 DNA reads as TGTGCCACCACTACAGGGGGCTCCTACAATGAGCAGTTCTTC.